This T cell receptor beta chain appears in the sequencing data of a study of shared clonotypes between healthy human individuals. The assay ran at deep level. The input for sorted-subset replicate PCRs was approximately 200 ng DNA, tens of thousands of T cell genomes. The table came from immunoSEQ multiplex PCR; TCRdb's copy has only in-frame clones and leaves some out. The repertoire holds 2 million to 2.5 million clones, with just over 90% as singletons. V was clipped by 0 bases and J by 1 base, with 16 bases between them. Germline assignment: CDR1 MNHEY and CDR2 SMNVEV (reference sequence). The CDR3 consists of 18 residues.

The TCR sequence derives from a man between 18 and 35 years old in good health. Some clones in this sample may be carry-over from other donors' samples. Sequencing input: naive CD4+ T cells from PBMCs. Documented subset: CD45RA+ positively selected. The chain recombines TRBV27 with TRBJ1-5, with D perhaps matching TRBD1 (5 bases). In nucleotides, the CDR3 is TGTGCCAGCAGTTTATCAGGTGGGGCCAGAGCCAGCAATCAGCCCCAGCATTTT. It encodes CASSLSGGARASNQPQHF.